The T cell receptor beta chain described here comes from a study of shared clonotypes between healthy human individuals. Investigators spread the genomic DNA of each subset evenly over several immunoSEQ plates. The table came from immunoSEQ multiplex PCR; TCRdb's copy has only in-frame clones and leaves some out. The sample contains approximately 2,000,000 clones, 92% of which appear only once. This CDR3 spans 15 amino acids. V lost 8 bases and J lost 4, with 19 bases in between. Germline loops: CDR1 MDHEN, CDR2 SYDVKM. The rearrangement links TRBV28 to TRBJ2-3; no clear D. This clonotype originated in a man aged 18 to 30 in good health. Some clones in this sample may be carry-over from other donors' samples. Source material: naive CD4+ T cells from PBMCs. The subset: CD45RA+ positively selected. DNA of the CDR3: TGTGCCAGCGGTGCAGGATTGATTAAGTCAGATACGCAGTATTTT. As protein: CASGAGLIKSDTQYF.